This TCR beta chain emerged from a study of CD8+ T cells in alopecia areata. On the study more broadly: A 6-month off-drug phase came after tofacitinib, which had lasted 6 to 18 months.

V dropped 8 bases and J dropped 3 bases, with 13 bases sitting between them. CDR3 length: 14 amino acids. Germline V CDR1 and CDR2: MNHNS, SASEGT. Those with alopecia areata gave lesional scalp punch biopsies and peripheral blood. Following extraction, RNA underwent reverse transcription to cDNA, which served as the sequencing template. Method: immunoSEQ multiplex PCR; TCRdb's copy keeps in-frame clones and lacks some. The data show 110,000 or so clones, approximately 38% seen once. Specimen: CD4+ T cells sorted from blood. The chain couples TRBV6-1 to TRBJ2-2; a possible D gene is TRBD1 (6 bases). This TCR derives from a human donor with alopecia areata. CDR3 in amino acids: CASDAGVYTGELFF. CDR3 nucleotides: TGTGCCAGCGATGCAGGGGTTTACACCGGGGAGCTGTTTTTT.